The T cell receptor (beta chain) under discussion was sequenced for a study of CD8+ T cells in alopecia areata. The overall study: Administration of oral tofacitinib to treated patients was at 5 to 10 mg twice daily.

Specified treatment: oral pan-JAK inhibitor, 5-10 mg twice daily. The investigators collected lesional scalp punch biopsies and peripheral blood from alopecia areata patients. Study conclusions and caveats: Clonality in lesional scalp, especially alopecia totalis/universalis, exceeded that of normal scalp. Tissue-resident alphabeta T cells belonging to normal skin likewise get sequenced within scalp specimens.

Reverse transcribed after extraction, RNA yielded cDNA as the sequencing template. Using immunoSEQ multiplex PCR, the repertoire was profiled, and TCRdb retains in-frame clones only, with some absent. The sample holds around 140,000 clones, 45% to 65% seen once. Germline CDR1 GTSNPN, CDR2 SVGIG (reference sequence). CDR3 length equals 13 residues. Trimming shortened V by 4 bases and J by 3 bases, and 12 bases separated the two germline ends. In the case of this clone: Antigen: not known.

The specimen was CD8+ T cells sorted from blood, collected at week 4, from a patient treated with tofacitinib. The chain recombines TRBV30 with TRBJ1-1; D possibly corresponds to TRBD1 (5 bases). The TCR was taken from a human donor with alopecia areata. DNA of the CDR3: TGTGCCTGGACCCTGGGGGGGGACACTGAAGCTTTCTTT. Its translation is CAWTLGGDTEAFF.